These T cell receptor beta chains were read from a single sample in a study of shared clonotypes between healthy human individuals. The assay was immunoSEQ multiplex PCR, and TCRdb's table has in-frame clones only and misses some. The sample consists of about 520,000 clones, 70% to 80% of them appearing once. The sequenced material came from PBMCs. The origin of the receptors is a woman in her thirties or forties in good health. Some clones in this sample may be carry-over from other donors' samples. CDR3s include the opening cysteine and the closing phenylalanine or tryptophan. Each record gives: J gene, V gene, D gene, clone size, CDR3 protein, CDR3 DNA. A D gene is named only where the DNA matches it firmly. A row's size may be missing; if present it is once, few, many or a size class.

J gene: TRBJ1-3; V gene: TRBV18; D gene: -; clone size: -; CDR3 protein: CASSAARGSGNTIYF; CDR3 DNA: TGTGCCAGCTCAGCTGCCCGGGGATCTGGAAACACCATATATTTT
J gene: TRBJ2-5; V gene: TRBV7-6; D gene: -; clone size: -; CDR3 protein: CASSLDWGFQETQYF; CDR3 DNA: TGTGCCAGCAGCTTAGATTGGGGTTTCCAAGAGACCCAGTACTTC
J gene: TRBJ2-5; V gene: TRBV5-5; D gene: TRBD1; clone size: -; CDR3 protein: CASSLYRGRETQYF; CDR3 DNA: TGTGCCAGCAGCTTGTACAGGGGGAGGGAGACCCAGTACTTC
J gene: TRBJ2-5; V gene: TRBV7-9; D gene: -; clone size: -; CDR3 protein: CASSLGVRETQYF; CDR3 DNA: TGTGCCAGCAGCTTAGGGGTCCGGGAGACCCAGTACTTC
J gene: TRBJ1-1; V gene: TRBV6-1; D gene: -; clone size: -; CDR3 protein: CASRTFSQRTEAFF; CDR3 DNA: TGTGCCAGCAGGACATTCTCTCAGCGCACTGAAGCTTTCTTT
J gene: TRBJ2-7; V gene: TRBV29-1; D gene: -; clone size: few; CDR3 protein: CSVEQTNYEQYF; CDR3 DNA: TGCAGCGTTGAGCAGACAAACTACGAGCAGTACTTC
J gene: TRBJ2-1; V gene: TRBV4-3; D gene: -; clone size: -; CDR3 protein: CASSLFHNEQFF; CDR3 DNA: TGCGCCAGCAGCCTCTTTCACAATGAGCAGTTCTTC
J gene: TRBJ1-4; V gene: TRBV19; D gene: -; clone size: -; CDR3 protein: CASSTPGANEKLFF; CDR3 DNA: TGTGCCAGTAGTACACCAGGGGCGAATGAAAAACTGTTTTTT
J gene: TRBJ2-3; V gene: TRBV7-3; D gene: TRBD2; clone size: -; CDR3 protein: CASSLVASGRSTSTDTQYF; CDR3 DNA: TGTGCCAGCAGCTTAGTAGCTAGCGGGAGATCAACTAGCACAGATACGCAGTATTTT
J gene: TRBJ2-2; V gene: TRBV28; D gene: -; clone size: -; CDR3 protein: CASSRPLGAGELFF; CDR3 DNA: TGTGCCAGCAGTCGCCCGCTGGGGGCCGGGGAGCTGTTTTTT
J gene: TRBJ2-4; V gene: TRBV11-2; D gene: TRBD2; clone size: few; CDR3 protein: CASSLWGLVTKNIQYF; CDR3 DNA: TGTGCCAGCAGCTTATGGGGACTAGTAACCAAAAACATTCAGTACTTC
J gene: TRBJ2-3; V gene: TRBV5-1; D gene: -; clone size: -; CDR3 protein: CASSLAGLTDTQYF; CDR3 DNA: TGCGCCAGCAGCTTGGCGGGGCTCACAGATACGCAGTATTTT
J gene: TRBJ2-7; V gene: TRBV11-2; D gene: TRBD2; clone size: -; CDR3 protein: CASSLDSGNSYEQYF; CDR3 DNA: TGTGCCAGCAGCTTAGATAGCGGGAACTCCTACGAGCAGTACTTC
J gene: TRBJ2-1; V gene: TRBV7-3; D gene: -; clone size: -; CDR3 protein: CASSLTRSEIGEQFF; CDR3 DNA: TGTGCCAGCAGCTTAACTCGGTCGGAGATAGGGGAGCAGTTCTTC
J gene: TRBJ2-7; V gene: TRBV4-2; D gene: -; clone size: -; CDR3 protein: CASSKGQTFGPIYEQYF; CDR3 DNA: TGTGCCAGCAGCAAAGGACAAACCTTCGGGCCGATCTACGAGCAGTACTTC
J gene: TRBJ2-1; V gene: TRBV5-1; D gene: TRBD1; clone size: -; CDR3 protein: CASSFGTGDFNEQFF; CDR3 DNA: TGCGCCAGCAGCTTCGGGACAGGGGATTTCAATGAGCAGTTCTTC
J gene: TRBJ2-1; V gene: TRBV7-5; D gene: -; clone size: once; CDR3 protein: CARSSMGQRAYNEQFF; CDR3 DNA: TGTGCCAGAAGCTCAATGGGACAGCGAGCCTACAATGAGCAGTTCTTC
J gene: TRBJ2-7; V gene: TRBV6-4; D gene: TRBD2; clone size: -; CDR3 protein: CASSDGYGGSSYEQYF; CDR3 DNA: TGTGCCAGCAGTGACGGCTATGGCGGGAGCTCCTACGAGCAGTACTTC
J gene: TRBJ2-1; V gene: TRBV29-1; D gene: TRBD2; clone size: -; CDR3 protein: CSGDDSGFPRDEQFF; CDR3 DNA: TGCAGCGGTGACGATAGCGGGTTCCCCCGGGATGAGCAGTTCTTC
J gene: TRBJ2-5; V gene: TRBV11-2; D gene: TRBD2; clone size: -; CDR3 protein: CASRPWGGRETQYF; CDR3 DNA: TGTGCCAGCAGACCCTGGGGGGGGAGAGAGACCCAGTACTTC
J gene: TRBJ1-2; V gene: TRBV7-3; D gene: -; clone size: -; CDR3 protein: CASSRGIANYGYTF; CDR3 DNA: TGTGCCAGCAGCCGTGGGATCGCAAACTATGGCTACACCTTC
J gene: TRBJ2-7; V gene: TRBV11-3; D gene: TRBD2; clone size: -; CDR3 protein: CASSLGGTGTTYEQYF; CDR3 DNA: TGTGCCAGCAGCTTGGGGGGTACCGGGACTACCTACGAGCAGTACTTC
J gene: TRBJ1-1; V gene: TRBV28; D gene: -; clone size: -; CDR3 protein: CASSFNAREAFF; CDR3 DNA: TGTGCCAGCAGTTTTAACGCCCGGGAAGCTTTCTTT
J gene: TRBJ2-3; V gene: TRBV7-2; D gene: TRBD2; clone size: -; CDR3 protein: CASSLSPGGDTQYF; CDR3 DNA: TGTGCCAGCAGCTTATCCCCCGGGGGGGATACGCAGTATTTT
J gene: TRBJ2-7; V gene: TRBV30; D gene: -; clone size: -; CDR3 protein: CAWSAPPLSYEQYF; CDR3 DNA: TGTGCCTGGAGTGCCCCCCCCTTATCCTACGAGCAGTACTTC
J gene: TRBJ1-1; V gene: TRBV5-4; D gene: TRBD1; clone size: -; CDR3 protein: CASRTDRDTEAFF; CDR3 DNA: TGTGCCAGCAGGACCGACAGGGACACTGAAGCTTTCTTT
J gene: TRBJ2-4; V gene: TRBV15; D gene: TRBD2; clone size: -; CDR3 protein: CATSRDPGGLNIQYF; CDR3 DNA: TGTGCCACCAGCAGAGATCCGGGGGGGTTAAACATTCAGTACTTC
J gene: TRBJ2-1; V gene: TRBV25-1; D gene: -; clone size: -; CDR3 protein: CASSEDRVLNEQFF; CDR3 DNA: TGTGCCAGCAGTGAAGATAGGGTACTAAATGAGCAGTTCTTC
J gene: TRBJ1-2; V gene: TRBV7-2; D gene: -; clone size: -; CDR3 protein: CASSPDRNYGYTF; CDR3 DNA: TGTGCCAGCAGTCCTGACAGGAACTATGGCTACACCTTC
J gene: TRBJ2-6; V gene: TRBV7-9; D gene: -; clone size: -; CDR3 protein: CASSLYGDSGANVLTF; CDR3 DNA: TGTGCCAGCAGCTTATATGGGGACTCTGGGGCCAACGTCCTGACTTTC
J gene: TRBJ1-1; V gene: TRBV28; D gene: -; clone size: -; CDR3 protein: CASSGPTVNTEAFF; CDR3 DNA: TGTGCCAGCAGTGGACCGACGGTGAACACTGAAGCTTTCTTT
J gene: TRBJ2-5; V gene: TRBV7-2; D gene: -; clone size: many; CDR3 protein: CASSLAPGGATQETQYF; CDR3 DNA: TGTGCCAGCAGCTTAGCCCCCGGGGGCGCGACTCAAGAGACCCAGTACTTC
J gene: TRBJ2-7; V gene: TRBV5-1; D gene: TRBD2; clone size: -; CDR3 protein: CASSLDLAVEQYF; CDR3 DNA: TGCGCCAGCAGCTTGGATCTAGCGGTCGAGCAGTACTTC
J gene: TRBJ1-5; V gene: TRBV11-3; D gene: -; clone size: -; CDR3 protein: CASSLEGGLIQPQHF; CDR3 DNA: TGTGCCAGCAGCTTAGAAGGGGGGCTGATTCAGCCCCAGCATTTT
J gene: TRBJ2-7; V gene: TRBV11-1; D gene: TRBD1; clone size: -; CDR3 protein: CASSLGRGSSYEQYF; CDR3 DNA: TGTGCCAGCAGCTTAGGCAGGGGGAGCTCCTACGAGCAGTACTTC
J gene: TRBJ1-3; V gene: TRBV6-1; D gene: -; clone size: -; CDR3 protein: CASSSDAPSGNTIYF; CDR3 DNA: TGTGCCAGCAGCAGCGATGCCCCCTCTGGAAACACCATATATTTT
J gene: TRBJ1-2; V gene: TRBV19; D gene: -; clone size: -; CDR3 protein: CASSLGLVDRRFVRGYTF; CDR3 DNA: TGTGCCAGTAGTCTCGGCCTCGTAGACAGACGATTTGTTAGAGGCTACACCTTC
J gene: TRBJ1-4; V gene: TRBV4-3; D gene: TRBD1; clone size: once; CDR3 protein: CASSQDAGGREKLFF; CDR3 DNA: TGCGCCAGCAGCCAAGATGCAGGGGGCAGAGAAAAACTGTTTTTT
J gene: TRBJ2-1; V gene: TRBV7-3; D gene: TRBD2; clone size: -; CDR3 protein: CASSSDLREGGEQFF; CDR3 DNA: TGTGCCAGCAGCTCTGATTTGCGGGAGGGCGGTGAGCAGTTCTTC
J gene: TRBJ2-1; V gene: TRBV21-1; D gene: -; clone size: -; CDR3 protein: CASSFRLALMNEQFF; CDR3 DNA: TGTGCCAGCAGCTTCCGACTAGCCCTAATGAATGAGCAGTTCTTC
J gene: TRBJ1-5; V gene: TRBV2; D gene: -; clone size: few; CDR3 protein: CASSGGLNQPQHF; CDR3 DNA: TGTGCCAGCAGTGGGGGCCTTAATCAGCCCCAGCATTTT
J gene: TRBJ2-3; V gene: TRBV28; D gene: -; clone size: -; CDR3 protein: CASGRHISTDTQYF; CDR3 DNA: TGTGCCAGCGGCCGGCACATTAGCACAGATACGCAGTATTTT
J gene: TRBJ2-7; V gene: TRBV27; D gene: -; clone size: -; CDR3 protein: CASSLGTAAPYEQYF; CDR3 DNA: TGTGCCAGCAGTTTGGGGACGGCGGCCCCCTACGAGCAGTACTTC
J gene: TRBJ2-3; V gene: TRBV6-5; D gene: TRBD2; clone size: -; CDR3 protein: CASSSRTSGSLDTQYF; CDR3 DNA: TGTGCCAGCAGTTCCAGGACTAGCGGGAGTTTAGATACGCAGTATTTT
J gene: TRBJ1-1; V gene: TRBV6-1; D gene: -; clone size: -; CDR3 protein: CASSEMRQGIAFF; CDR3 DNA: TGTGCCAGCAGTGAAATGAGGCAGGGTATCGCTTTCTTT
J gene: TRBJ2-5; V gene: TRBV5-1; D gene: -; clone size: -; CDR3 protein: CASSLSSGRETQYF; CDR3 DNA: TGCGCCAGCAGCCTCTCGTCGGGGAGAGAGACCCAGTACTTC
J gene: TRBJ1-1; V gene: TRBV18; D gene: -; clone size: few; CDR3 protein: CASSPLQGPMNTEAFF; CDR3 DNA: TGTGCCAGCTCACCACTGCAGGGCCCTATGAACACTGAAGCTTTCTTT
J gene: TRBJ2-2; V gene: TRBV7-3; D gene: -; clone size: few; CDR3 protein: CASSQRGNTGELFF; CDR3 DNA: TGTGCCAGCAGCCAACGGGGGAACACCGGGGAGCTGTTTTTT
J gene: TRBJ1-2; V gene: TRBV27; D gene: -; clone size: -; CDR3 protein: CASRSSGNNYGYTF; CDR3 DNA: TGTGCCAGCAGATCCTCCGGGAACAACTATGGCTACACCTTC
J gene: TRBJ1-4; V gene: TRBV6-6; D gene: TRBD1; clone size: -; CDR3 protein: CASRANRGWDEKLFF; CDR3 DNA: TGTGCCAGCAGAGCCAACAGGGGGTGGGATGAAAAACTGTTTTTT
J gene: TRBJ1-4; V gene: TRBV29-1; D gene: -; clone size: -; CDR3 protein: CSTSGGSNEKLFF; CDR3 DNA: TGCAGTACGTCAGGTGGATCCAATGAAAAACTGTTTTTT
J gene: TRBJ1-4; V gene: TRBV19; D gene: TRBD1; clone size: -; CDR3 protein: CASSDRGREKLFF; CDR3 DNA: TGTGCCAGTAGCGACAGGGGAAGGGAAAAACTGTTTTTT
J gene: TRBJ1-5; V gene: TRBV18; D gene: -; clone size: -; CDR3 protein: CASSPGRSNQPQHF; CDR3 DNA: TGTGCCAGCTCACCAGGGCGGAGCAATCAGCCCCAGCATTTT
J gene: TRBJ2-1; V gene: TRBV29-1; D gene: TRBD2; clone size: -; CDR3 protein: CSVGTSGNNEQFF; CDR3 DNA: TGCAGCGTGGGGACTAGCGGGAACAATGAGCAGTTCTTC
J gene: TRBJ2-3; V gene: TRBV28; D gene: TRBD2; clone size: -; CDR3 protein: CASSSLLAGVTDTQYF; CDR3 DNA: TGTGCCAGCAGTTCTCTTCTAGCGGGGGTCACAGATACGCAGTATTTT
J gene: TRBJ2-7; V gene: TRBV27; D gene: -; clone size: -; CDR3 protein: CASSLSGLLYEQYF; CDR3 DNA: TGTGCCAGCAGTTTGTCCGGTTTACTCTACGAGCAGTACTTC
J gene: TRBJ1-1; V gene: TRBV9; D gene: -; clone size: few; CDR3 protein: CASSVVQASTEAFF; CDR3 DNA: TGTGCCAGCAGCGTGGTACAGGCCAGCACTGAAGCTTTCTTT
J gene: TRBJ2-2; V gene: TRBV28; D gene: TRBD2; clone size: -; CDR3 protein: CASSTRLAGEAGELFF; CDR3 DNA: TGTGCCAGCAGCACGAGACTAGCGGGAGAGGCCGGGGAGCTGTTTTTT
J gene: TRBJ2-7; V gene: TRBV5-6; D gene: TRBD2; clone size: -; CDR3 protein: CASSFSGRNRYEQYF; CDR3 DNA: TGTGCCAGCAGCTTCAGCGGGAGGAATCGTTACGAGCAGTACTTC